This TCR beta chain was recorded in a study of identical twins. TCRdb called the 5' RACE reads again in MiXCR, with one record for every CDR3 protein. Found here are 250,000 to 300,000 distinct CDR3 sequences, over 8.5% of them singletons; the top ten hold around 7.1%. The CDR3 spans 14 residues. Trimming pared 0 bases from V and 0 bases from J, leaving 6 bases between. Germline lookup yields CDR1 LGHNA and CDR2 YSLEER. The same specimen was also included in a second study, on yellow fever vaccine responses in identical twins.

Material: CD8+ T cells sorted from blood. The V gene is TRBV4-3, the J gene TRBJ2-7; D is undetermined. This TCR was sampled from a woman between 18 and 29 years old in good health. The DNA of the CDR3 is TGCGCCAGCAGCCAAGAAACACCCTCCTACGAGCAGTACTTC. This sequence encodes CASSQETPSYEQYF.